The 14 T cell receptor beta chains reported below all come from one sample, sequenced in a study of blood T cell repertoires in COVID-19 (dated by TCRdb to 2018 to 2020). Library preparation was by the immunoSEQ multiplex PCR assay. This is the immuneACCESS table as TCRdb keeps it, with only in-frame sequences that have V and J called. A part of the clones is gone; compared with another copy, unresolved V genes explain less than half, and the rest is unexplained. For this sample there are 330,000 or so clones; roughly 88% appear just once. Of the sample, less than 5.5% falls within the top ten clones. Sequenced sample: PBMCs or T cells enriched from blood (not recorded which). The receptor set was obtained from a man in his thirties or forties who had recovered from COVID-19.

The chain combines TRBV28 with TRBJ1-5; TRBD1 is a possible D gene (6 bases). The CDR3 sequence is 15 residues long. The ends were cut back, 10 bases at V and 0 bases at J, with 16 bases in the middle. Germline CDR1 reads MDHEN; CDR2 reads SYDVKM. CDR3 region: CANSPGHLSNQPQHF. In nucleotides, the CDR3 is TGTGCCAACTCACCGGGACACCTTAGCAATCAGCCCCAGCATTTT.

The CDR3 here is CAIALGQGADTGELFF. For the CDR3, the DNA is TGTGCCATCGCCCTAGGACAGGGGGCTGATACCGGGGAGCTGTTTTTT. The chain uses TRBV10-3 and TRBJ2-2, with 11 bases that match TRBD1. Germline loops: CDR1 ENHRY, CDR2 SYGVKD. This CDR3 region has 16 residues. V shed 8 bases and J 5 bases; nucleotides not matched to a gene: 10.

The chain uses TRBV5-1 and TRBJ1-2; 10 bases match TRBD1. The J segment lost 0 bases and the V segment lost 1 base, leaving 6 bases of the junction unmatched. CDR3 size: 17 residues. Germline V gene data show CDR1 as SGHRS and CDR2 as YFSETQ. In DNA, the CDR3 is TGCGCCAGCAGCTTGTGGGGACAGGGGCTTGCTAACTATGGCTACACCTTC. Encoded protein: CASSLWGQGLANYGYTF.

The chain uses TRBV18 and TRBJ2-7, with TRBD1 as a possible D gene (6 bases). V was clipped by 3 bases and J by 6 bases, with 9 bases between them. CDR3 length: 12 residues. From germline, CDR1 is KGHSH and CDR2 LQKENI. CDR3 amino acids: CASSPGTLEQYF. DNA of the CDR3: TGTGCCAGCTCACCCGGGACACTCGAGCAGTACTTC.

The V and J genes are TRBV6-5 and TRBJ2-7; tentatively, D is TRBD2 (5 bases). The V and J ends lost 5 bases and 6 bases respectively, with 17 bases between them. Looked up from germline, CDR1 is MNHEY and CDR2 is SVGAGI. The CDR3 is 14 amino acids. The CDR3 region has the DNA TGTGCCAGCAGTCTGAGGGCTCTATATAGCGAGCAGTACTTC. Translation: CASSLRALYSEQYF.

This clone has only a few counts. The rearrangement uses TRBV5-1 and TRBJ2-2, with 7 bases matching TRBD1. The CDR3 is made up of 15 amino acids. Germline lookup yields CDR1 SGHRS and CDR2 YFSETQ. Unmatched junction bases numbered 5, after V lost 4 bases and J lost 2 bases. The CDR3 nucleotides are TGCGCCAGCAGCCGACGACAGGGTAACACCGGGGAGCTGTTTTTT. It specifies CASSRRQGNTGELFF.

This sequence joins TRBV6-5 and TRBJ1-2, with D unclear. The V gene's germline CDR1 is MNHEY and CDR2 SVGAGI. The length of the CDR3 is 12 residues. Trimming pared 6 bases from V and 0 bases from J, leaving 5 bases between. For the CDR3, the DNA is TGTGCCAGCAGAACAGCTAACTATGGCTACACCTTC. Protein: CASRTANYGYTF.

This chain links TRBV14 with TRBJ1-1; no reliable D call. V was shortened by 1 base and J by 11 bases, with 8 bases between the two germline ends. This CDR3 spans 11 amino acids. Germline V gene data show CDR1 as SGHDN and CDR2 as FVKESK. CDR3: CASSQAGQAFF. CDR3 sequence (DNA): TGTGCCAGCAGCCAAGCTGGCCAGGCTTTCTTT.

V usage is TRBV21-1 and J usage is TRBJ1-4. TRBV21-1 is recorded as a pseudogene. This CDR3 spans 14 amino acids. The CDR3, as DNA: TGTGCCAGCAGCTCCCTAGAGGCGCATGAAAAACTGTTTTTT. It encodes CASSSLEAHEKLFF.

This sequence joins TRBV5-5 and TRBJ1-1, with TRBD1 matching over 7 bases. Germline CDR1 is SGHKS and CDR2 is YYEKEE (reference sequence). Germline trimming cut 4 bases from V and 1 base from J; bases unmatched to any gene: 7. The CDR3 spans 15 residues. The CDR3 DNA follows: TGTGCCAGCAGCCCCAAGGGGGCTGGGAACACTGAAGCTTTCTTT. Residues: CASSPKGAGNTEAFF. Full variable domain (outside the CDR3, taken from reference TRBV5-5 and TRBJ1-1): DAGVTQSPTHLIKTRGQQVTLRCSPISGHKSVSWYQQVLGQGPQFIFQYYEKEERGRGNFPDRFSARQFPNYSSELNVNALLLGDSALYLCASSPKGAGNTEAFFGQGTRLTVV.

This clone was recorded once. The CDR3 spells CASSLGSGGITYNSPLHF. CDR3 DNA sequence: TGTGCCAGCAGCTTAGGATCGGGGGGCATCACCTATAATTCACCCCTCCACTTT. The genes are TRBV7-9 and TRBJ1-6; weak D call: TRBD1 (6 bases). Trimming shortened V by 1 base and J by 2 bases, and 15 bases separated the two germline ends. The CDR3 has 18 residues. Germline loops: CDR1 SEHNR, CDR2 FQNEAQ (reference sequence).

V and J are TRBV9 and TRBJ2-7; 10 bases fit TRBD1. CDR3 length equals 17 residues. Germline loops: CDR1 SGDLS, CDR2 YYNGEE. V lost 2 bases and J lost 0; bases outside the gene matches: 8. The CDR3, as DNA: TGTGCCAGCAGCGTCGGCGGGACAGGGGCTTTCTCCTACGAGCAGTACTTC. As protein: CASSVGGTGAFSYEQYF.

The rearrangement uses TRBV19 and TRBJ1-5; weak D call: TRBD1 (5 bases). Trimming stripped 4 bases from V and 1 base from J, with 14 bases between. This CDR3 is built from 16 residues. Germline V gene sequence: CDR1 LNHDA, CDR2 SQIVND (reference sequence). CDR3 DNA: TGTGCCAGTAGTAACCAAGGGGTAGGAAGCAATCAGCCCCAGCATTTT. It yields the protein CASSNQGVGSNQPQHF.

The chain employs TRBV7-2 and TRBJ2-7; unclear D gene. The CDR3 length is 13 residues. The V gene lost 2 bases and the J gene lost 5 bases, with 10 bases spanning the gap. Germline lookup yields CDR1 SGHTA and CDR2 FQGNSA. This chain's CDR3 is CASSLRVSDEQYF. Written as DNA, the CDR3 is TGTGCCAGCAGCTTAAGAGTTTCCGACGAGCAGTACTTC.